This T cell receptor (beta chain) was captured by sequencing in a study of T-cell reconstitution after alpha-beta-depleted transplantation in children. Ten or more counts support this clonotype. The antigen remains unidentified. Overall study findings and caveats: It was newly produced T cells that mostly accounted for T-cell counts and diversity one year after transplant.

Preparation of the TCRbeta library involved a method that used unique molecular identifiers. TCRdb processed the PCR reads anew with MiXCR; each CDR3 protein has one entry. The sample records fewer than 350,000 distinct CDR3 sequences, roughly 7.8% being singletons. V shed 3 bases, J shed 4 bases, and the junction held 7 bases outside the gene matches. The CDR3 is 15 amino acids. Germline-derived CDR1 and CDR2 are MGHDK and SYGVNS. This rearrangement joins TRBV25-1 to TRBJ2-7; the match to TRBD1 covers 9 bases. Material: peripheral blood, obtained 360 days after TCRalphabeta/CD19-depleted stem cell transplant. The receptor comes from a female patient aged 2-9 years who had a stem cell transplant for Fanconi anemia, so the T cells may come from the graft donor. DNA for the CDR3: TGTGCCAGCAGTGAGGACAGGGGATTTGGGTACGAGCAGTACTTC. Protein product: CASSEDRGFGYEQYF.